The present entry profiles one T cell receptor (beta chain) with its context. Its antigen is not identified. The sample is drawn from a study of somatic mutations in cytotoxic T cells in rheumatoid arthritis. Study-level results: Researchers did not know the antigen targets of the expanded CD8+ clones. An increase in CD8+ clonality with age was seen in rheumatoid arthritis patients but not in healthy controls.

Positive magnetic bead selection separated CD4+ and CD8+ cells, and flow cytometry confirmed purity. In the authors' methods: Patient CD8+ clones exceeding 1% seldom corresponded to published virus-specific TCRB sequences. The protocol was immunoSEQ multiplex PCR, while the TCRdb copy is restricted to in-frame clones and leaves out a portion. V and J calls and clone size are copied from that table; D and trimming were computed from the DNA. The repertoire consists of approximately 13,000 clones, with more than 60% occurring once and the leading ten covering 15%. This TCR derives from an adult with rheumatoid arthritis. Sequences were obtained from CD8+ T cells sorted from blood.

The chain's CDR3 is CASSERGSNEQFF. As DNA, the CDR3 is TGTGCCAGCAGTGAACGAGGAAGTAATGAGCAGTTCTTC. The rearrangement joins TRBV6-5 to TRBJ2-1; D is unclear. Trimming stripped 5 bases from V and 7 bases from J, with 12 bases between. This CDR3 spans 13 amino acids. Germline assignment: CDR1 MNHEY and CDR2 SVGAGI.